These T cell receptor beta chains were read from a single sample in a study of cytomegalovirus exposure and HLA in healthy donors. Method: immunoSEQ multiplex PCR; TCRdb's copy keeps in-frame clones and lacks some. The sample includes 180,000 or so clones, approximately 78% seen only once; the top ten take over 5%. Sequencing was performed on PBMCs. The receptors originated from a woman aged 50 to 60 in good health and CMV-seropositive. The CDR3 runs from the conserved cysteine through the conserved F or W. Each record gives: D gene, J gene, clone size, V gene, CDR3 DNA, CDR3 protein. A D gene is named only where the DNA matches it firmly. Expanded clones are given a class, and other clones once, few, many or no size at all.

D: TRBD1
J: TRBJ2-6
size: NA
V: TRBV2
DNA: TGTGCCAGCCACAGGGCTCAGGGGGCCAACGGCCTGACTTTC
CDR3: CASHRAQGANGLTF

D: TRBD1
J: TRBJ1-6
size: NA
V: TRBV2
DNA: TGTGCCAGCGGGTGGACAGGGGATAATTCACCCCTCCACTTT
CDR3: CASGWTGDNSPLHF

D: TRBD1
J: TRBJ2-7
size: NA
V: TRBV5-1
DNA: TGCGCCAGCAGCTGGGGGACAGGCGAGGGCTACGAGCAGTACTTC
CDR3: CASSWGTGEGYEQYF

D: TRBD2
J: TRBJ2-1
size: NA
V: TRBV15
DNA: TGTGCCACCAGCAGACTAGCGGCCTACAATGAGCAGTTCTTC
CDR3: CATSRLAAYNEQFF

D: NA
J: TRBJ2-3
size: NA
V: TRBV6-6
DNA: TGTGCCAGCAGTTATTTCTCGGCAGATACGCAGTATTTT
CDR3: CASSYFSADTQYF

D: TRBD2
J: TRBJ2-3
size: few
V: TRBV7-6
DNA: TGTGCCAGCAGCCAGCGGACTAGCGGCACAGATACGCAGTATTTT
CDR3: CASSQRTSGTDTQYF

D: NA
J: TRBJ2-1
size: NA
V: TRBV5-4
DNA: TGTGCCAGCAGCCCGCAGGGTTTGGGCTACAATGAGCAGTTCTTC
CDR3: CASSPQGLGYNEQFF

D: TRBD1
J: TRBJ1-2
size: NA
V: TRBV5-4
DNA: TGTGCCAGCAGCCTTATGACAGGGGGCGGGGTGAGCTACACCTTC
CDR3: CASSLMTGGGVSYTF

D: NA
J: TRBJ1-5
size: NA
V: TRBV2
DNA: TGTGCCAGCAGAAGGGGCCAGGGTATAGGTCAGCCCCAGCATTTT
CDR3: CASRRGQGIGQPQHF

D: NA
J: TRBJ2-2
size: few
V: TRBV4-1
DNA: TGCGCCAGCAGCCAAGGGGGCATGTCTACCGGGGAGCTGTTTTTT
CDR3: CASSQGGMSTGELFF

D: TRBD1
J: TRBJ2-7
size: NA
V: TRBV11-2
DNA: TGTGCCAGCAGCTTTCAGACAGGGGGCAATTCGAACTTC
CDR3: CASSFQTGGNSNF

D: NA
J: TRBJ1-5
size: NA
V: TRBV11-2
DNA: TGTGCCAGCAGCTTACAGGGATCGGTAGCACAGCCCCAGCATTTT
CDR3: CASSLQGSVAQPQHF

D: TRBD2
J: TRBJ2-5
size: NA
V: TRBV7-2
DNA: TGTGCCAGCAGCTTACAGCCTAGCGGGGGCGAGACCCAGTACTTC
CDR3: CASSLQPSGGETQYF

D: TRBD1
J: TRBJ2-7
size: NA
V: TRBV27
DNA: TGTGCCAGCAGTTTTGGACCTTCCGGACAGGCCGACTCCTACGAGCAGTACTTC
CDR3: CASSFGPSGQADSYEQYF

D: TRBD1
J: TRBJ2-5
size: NA
V: TRBV28
DNA: TGTGCCAGCAGTTCGGCCGGGACAGTCCAAGAGACCCAGTACTTC
CDR3: CASSSAGTVQETQYF

D: TRBD1
J: TRBJ1-5
size: NA
V: TRBV6-1
DNA: TGTGCCAGCGGTATCGGGGACAGGGCTAATCAGCCCCAGCATTTT
CDR3: CASGIGDRANQPQHF

D: NA
J: TRBJ2-3
size: NA
V: TRBV6-5
DNA: TGTGCCAGCAACCCTGGACTTTCTGTTGGTGATACGCAGTATTTT
CDR3: CASNPGLSVGDTQYF

D: TRBD1
J: TRBJ1-1
size: NA
V: TRBV6-1
DNA: TGTGCCAGCGACAGGGGAGATTTTAACACTGAAGCTTTCTTT
CDR3: CASDRGDFNTEAFF

D: TRBD2
J: TRBJ2-7
size: NA
V: TRBV15
DNA: TGTGCCACCAGCGCGACCGGGACTAGTGGCTACGAGCAGTACTTC
CDR3: CATSATGTSGYEQYF

D: NA
J: TRBJ2-3
size: NA
V: TRBV28
DNA: TGTGCCAGCAATCATTTAGCGGCTAGCACAGATACGCAGTATTTT
CDR3: CASNHLAASTDTQYF

D: TRBD1
J: TRBJ2-7
size: NA
V: TRBV28
DNA: TGTGCCAGCAGTACACCGGCGACAGGGGGAGGTGAGCAGTACTTC
CDR3: CASSTPATGGGEQYF

D: NA
J: TRBJ2-2
size: NA
V: TRBV7-6
DNA: TGTGCCAGCAGCTTGGCGGACGGGGAGCTGTTTTTT
CDR3: CASSLADGELFF

D: TRBD1
J: TRBJ2-1
size: few
V: TRBV27
DNA: TGTGCCAGCAGTCCCTCGACAGGGACCTACAATGAGCAGTTCTTC
CDR3: CASSPSTGTYNEQFF

D: NA
J: TRBJ2-6
size: NA
V: TRBV19
DNA: TGTGCCTGCGCGGGCGGTGGGGCCAACGTCCTGACTTTC
CDR3: CACAGGGANVLTF

D: NA
J: TRBJ2-7
size: NA
V: TRBV2
DNA: TGTGCCAGCAGTCAGGATTCAAGGAACGAGCAGTACTTC
CDR3: CASSQDSRNEQYF

D: NA
J: TRBJ1-3
size: NA
V: TRBV5-1
DNA: TGCGCCAGCAGCTTGACGGGAATTGGAAACACCATATATTTT
CDR3: CASSLTGIGNTIYF

D: NA
J: TRBJ2-6
size: NA
V: TRBV5-1
DNA: TGCGCCAGCAGCCAAGGGGCAAGCCAACCTGGGGCCAACGTCCTGACTTTC
CDR3: CASSQGASQPGANVLTF

D: NA
J: TRBJ1-2
size: NA
V: TRBV6-5
DNA: TGTGCCAGCAGTTACGGCGGCCTCCAGTATGGCTACACCTTC
CDR3: CASSYGGLQYGYTF

D: NA
J: TRBJ1-1
size: NA
V: TRBV7-6
DNA: TGTGCCAGCAGCTTAGTCGCGCAGGGGACTGAAGCTTTCTTT
CDR3: CASSLVAQGTEAFF

D: NA
J: TRBJ2-1
size: NA
V: TRBV5-1
DNA: TGCGCCAGCAGCCCACTTGCAACTATCAATGAGCAGTTCTTC
CDR3: CASSPLATINEQFF

D: NA
J: TRBJ2-5
size: NA
V: TRBV7-8
DNA: TGTGCCAGCAGCTTAGTTAGCCGGACAGAGAAAGAGACCCAGTACTTC
CDR3: CASSLVSRTEKETQYF

D: TRBD2
J: TRBJ2-7
size: NA
V: TRBV25-1
DNA: TGTGCCAGCAGCTCGACTAGCCGTAGCTCCTACGAGCAGTACTTC
CDR3: CASSSTSRSSYEQYF

D: TRBD1
J: TRBJ2-7
size: NA
V: TRBV11-1
DNA: TGTGCCAGCAGCCCAACACAGGGGGCTTTTGCCTACGAGCAGTACTTC
CDR3: CASSPTQGAFAYEQYF

D: NA
J: TRBJ1-5
size: NA
V: TRBV19
DNA: TGTGCCAGTAGTCTAATCTTGGATCAGCCCCAGCATTTT
CDR3: CASSLILDQPQHF

D: NA
J: TRBJ2-3
size: NA
V: TRBV10-3
DNA: TGTGCCACCGCTTTGTCAGGGGACGATGCAGATACGCAGTATTTT
CDR3: CATALSGDDADTQYF

D: NA
J: TRBJ2-7
size: NA
V: TRBV7-8
DNA: TGTGCCAGCAGCTTAAATCCCGCGTACTCCTACGAGCAGTACTTC
CDR3: CASSLNPAYSYEQYF

D: TRBD2
J: TRBJ2-5
size: NA
V: TRBV4-2
DNA: TGTGCCAGCAGCCAAGGACTAGCGGGGGAGACCCAGTACTTC
CDR3: CASSQGLAGETQYF

D: NA
J: TRBJ2-3
size: NA
V: TRBV5-1
DNA: TGCGCCAGCAGCTTGGGCCAGGTGAGCACAGATACGCAGTATTTT
CDR3: CASSLGQVSTDTQYF

D: NA
J: TRBJ2-1
size: NA
V: TRBV9
DNA: TGTGCCAGCAGCGTAGTGGCGGGGAGCTCCTACAATGAGCAGTTCTTC
CDR3: CASSVVAGSSYNEQFF

D: NA
J: TRBJ2-7
size: NA
V: TRBV23-1
DNA: TGCGCCAGCAGTTACCCGGACAGCTCCTACGAGCAGTACTTC
CDR3: CASSYPDSSYEQYF

D: NA
J: TRBJ1-4
size: NA
V: TRBV2
DNA: TGTGCCAGCAGTAACAGTGGGCTAACTAATGAAAAACTGTTTTTT
CDR3: CASSNSGLTNEKLFF

D: NA
J: TRBJ2-5
size: few
V: TRBV5-1
DNA: TGCGCCAGCAGCTTGGTTTCCGGGACAAACCAAGAGACCCAGTACTTC
CDR3: CASSLVSGTNQETQYF

D: NA
J: TRBJ2-1
size: NA
V: TRBV30
DNA: TGTGCCTGGAGCCGCTCAGGGGAGGAGCAGTTCTTC
CDR3: CAWSRSGEEQFF

D: TRBD1
J: TRBJ2-7
size: once
V: TRBV5-8
DNA: TGTGCCAGCAGCTCCACCTGGGACAGGGCAAGCTCCTACGAGCAGTACTTC
CDR3: CASSSTWDRASSYEQYF

D: TRBD2
J: TRBJ2-7
size: few
V: TRBV19
DNA: TGTGCCAGTAGTACTAGCGGGAGCTCCTACGAGCAGTACTTC
CDR3: CASSTSGSSYEQYF

D: TRBD2
J: TRBJ2-3
size: NA
V: TRBV5-6
DNA: TGTGCCAGCAGCTTGGGGCTAGCGGGGATCACAGATACGCAGTATTTT
CDR3: CASSLGLAGITDTQYF

D: TRBD1
J: TRBJ2-3
size: NA
V: TRBV19
DNA: TGTGCCAGTAGCGATAGACAGGGATTAGATACGCAGTATTTT
CDR3: CASSDRQGLDTQYF

D: TRBD1
J: TRBJ2-5
size: NA
V: TRBV7-9
DNA: TGTGCCAGCAGCTTAGTCTTGGGACAGGGTGGGGAGACCCAGTACTTC
CDR3: CASSLVLGQGGETQYF

D: TRBD1
J: TRBJ2-7
size: once
V: TRBV7-6
DNA: TGTGCCAGCAGCCGGGACAGGGCCTACGAGCAGTACTTC
CDR3: CASSRDRAYEQYF

D: TRBD2
J: TRBJ2-7
size: NA
V: TRBV7-9
DNA: TGTGCCAGCAGCCCTTCGGAACTAGCGGGGGAGCAGTACTTC
CDR3: CASSPSELAGEQYF

D: NA
J: TRBJ1-6
size: few
V: TRBV7-9
DNA: TGTGCCAGCAGCTTAGTCCAGGGAGGCCATTCACCCCTCCACTTT
CDR3: CASSLVQGGHSPLHF

D: TRBD2
J: TRBJ2-1
size: NA
V: TRBV5-1
DNA: TGCGCCAGCAGCCTTAGGACTACGGGAGGGGACAATGAGCAGTTCTTC
CDR3: CASSLRTTGGDNEQFF

D: TRBD1
J: TRBJ1-4
size: NA
V: TRBV2
DNA: TGTGCCAGCATAGGCAGGGGGAATGAAAAACTGTTTTTT
CDR3: CASIGRGNEKLFF

D: TRBD1
J: TRBJ1-6
size: NA
V: TRBV5-1
DNA: TGCGCCAGCAGCCCGGGGACAGGGGGCAATTCACCCCTCCACTTT
CDR3: CASSPGTGGNSPLHF